These 14 T cell receptor beta chains came from one sample sequenced in a study of CD8 T cells in Susac syndrome. Reverse transcription used roughly 0.5 to 1 ug RNA and random hexamers. TCRdb reanalysed the immunoSEQ multiplex PCR reads using MiXCR and keeps one entry per CDR3 protein. The table lists roughly 250,000 distinct CDR3 sequences, less than 96% of them singletons. The specimen was CD4+ T cells from PBMCs. The receptors were sampled from a human donor with Susac syndrome.

This clonotype was detected once. The rearrangement uses TRBV27 and TRBJ2-5; D gene ambiguous. V gave up 6 bases and J gave up 5 bases, with 10 bases separating them. CDR3 length: 12 amino acids. Germline-derived CDR1 and CDR2 are MNHEY and SMNVEV (reference sequence). CDR3 in DNA: TGTGCCAGCAGGACCCGACTTGAGACCCAGTACTTC. This translates into CASRTRLETQYF.

This chain links TRBV30 with TRBJ2-1, with D possibly matching TRBD2 (6 bases). The germline V and J ends were trimmed by 4 bases and 10 bases, with 14 bases remaining between them. CDR1 GTSNPN and CDR2 SVGIG come from the germline V gene (reference sequence). The CDR3 is 12 amino acids. The CDR3 reads CAWNPRAGEQFF. CDR3 DNA sequence: TGTGCCTGGAACCCTCGTGCGGGAGAGCAGTTCTTC.

The rearrangement joins TRBV29-1 to TRBJ1-2; 7 bases align to TRBD1. J lost 4 bases, V lost 3 bases, and 2 bases had no gene match. CDR1 and CDR2 from the germline V gene are SQVTM and ANQGSEA. This CDR3 is built from 12 residues. The CDR3 DNA is TGCAGCGTTGATAGACAGGGCTATGGCTACACCTTC. The encoded protein is CSVDRQGYGYTF.

Written as DNA, the CDR3 is TGCGCCAGCAGCCAAGGAGGTGGTCAGTACTTC. It encodes CASSQGGGQYF. The chain links TRBV4-1 to TRBJ2-4; unclear D gene. Germline V lookup: CDR1 MGHRA, CDR2 YSYEKL. Trimming left V 1 base short and J 12 bases short, with 7 bases between. The CDR3 has 11 residues.

The rearrangement joins TRBV9 to TRBJ2-7; 10 nucleotides agree with TRBD2. Germline V lookup: CDR1 SGDLS, CDR2 YYNGEE. Trimming took 0 bases from V and 7 from J; bases not matched to a gene: 4. This CDR3 contains 14 residues. CDR3: CASSVASTSGEQYF. The CDR3 nucleotides are TGTGCCAGCAGCGTAGCTTCGACTAGCGGGGAGCAGTACTTC.

The rearrangement joins TRBV20-1 to TRBJ2-1, with D possibly being TRBD1 or TRBD2 (5 bases each). V lost 5 bases and J 4 bases, leaving 15 bases between the germline ends. The germline gives CDR1 DFQATT, CDR2 SNEGSKA (reference sequence). The CDR3 consists of 14 residues. CDR3 region: CSAELTGAYNEQFF. For the CDR3, the DNA is TGCAGTGCTGAACTGACCGGGGCGTACAATGAGCAGTTCTTC.

The CDR3 sequence is CAWSVRGGLETQYF. The CDR3 nucleotides are TGTGCCTGGAGTGTACGGGGGGGGTTGGAGACCCAGTACTTC. The chain uses TRBV30 and TRBJ2-5, with 8 bases lining up with TRBD2. In germline, CDR1 is GTSNPN, CDR2 SVGIG (reference sequence). This CDR3 spans 14 amino acids. The junction had 5 bases not matched to a gene; V was cut back by 0 bases and J by 5 bases.

In its sample, this clonotype was seen once. This chain joins TRBV28 and TRBJ2-1, with a tentative D call TRBD1 (7 bases). Per the germline V gene, CDR1 is MDHEN and CDR2 is SYDVKM. V was pared by 7 bases and J by 8 bases, with 12 bases between. The CDR3 loop spans 12 amino acids. The CDR3 bases are TGTGCCAGCACCCTCAGGGGGGATGAGCAGTTCTTC. Translated: CASTLRGDEQFF.

The chain links TRBV28 to TRBJ2-3; a weak D match, TRBD2 (6 bases). Trimming stripped 2 bases from V and 5 bases from J, with 11 bases between. The CDR3 is 14 residues long. Germline V gene sequence: CDR1 MDHEN, CDR2 SYDVKM. In nucleotides, the CDR3 is TGTGCCAGCAGTTTAATGGGAGGTAGAGATACGCAGTATTTT. Translating it yields CASSLMGGRDTQYF. Based on the CDR3 plus reference TRBV28 and TRBJ2-3, the full variable domain is DVKVTQSSRYLVKRTGEKVFLECVQDMDHENMFWYRQDPGLGLRLIYFSYDVKMKEKGDIPEGYSVSREKKERFSLILESASTNQTSMYLCASSLMGGRDTQYFGPGTRLTVL.

The V and J genes are TRBV20-1 and TRBJ1-1; D is ambiguous. Trimming took 6 bases from V and 0 from J, leaving 8 bases between them. Looked up from germline, CDR1 is DFQATT and CDR2 is SNEGSKA (reference sequence). The CDR3 is 12 residues long. CDR3 in amino acids: CSARVLNTEAFF. CDR3 in DNA: TGCAGTGCAAGGGTCCTGAACACTGAAGCTTTCTTT.

J is TRBJ2-7 and V is TRBV28; 10 nucleotides align to TRBD1. The ends lost 2 bases at V and 11 bases at J; junction bases unmatched: 6. Per germline, CDR1 MDHEN and CDR2 SYDVKM. This CDR3 comprises 13 residues. For the CDR3, the DNA is TGTGCCAGCAGTTTAAATAGGGACAGGGGCAAGTACTTC. Its protein product is CASSLNRDRGKYF.

The V and J genes are TRBV5-1 and TRBJ2-7, with 10 bases identical to TRBD2. The CDR3 runs to 15 residues. The V gene end was trimmed by 4 bases and the J gene end by 0 bases; junction bases not matched to a gene: 4. The germline V gene encodes CDR1 SGHRS and CDR2 YFSETQ. This CDR3 reads CASSQLAGSSYEQYF. CDR3 sequence (DNA): TGCGCCAGCAGCCAACTAGCGGGAAGCTCCTACGAGCAGTACTTC. Full variable domain (rest looked up from reference TRBV5-1 and TRBJ2-7): KAGVTQTPRYLIKTRGQQVTLSCSPISGHRSVSWYQQTPGQGLQFLFEYFSETQRNKGNFPGRFSGRQFSNSRSEMNVSTLELGDSALYLCASSQLAGSSYEQYFGPGTRLTVT.

The rearrangement links TRBV29-1 to TRBJ1-2; no reliable D call. V was pared by 5 bases and J by 4 bases, with 14 bases between. This CDR3 contains 13 residues. Looked up from germline, CDR1 is SQVTM and CDR2 is ANQGSEA. CDR3 region: CSVLQSSPYGYTF. The CDR3 DNA is TGCAGCGTTTTGCAGTCCTCACCCTATGGCTACACCTTC.

The chain recombines TRBV4-1 with TRBJ2-1, with TRBD2 identical over 10 bases. V was clipped by 0 bases and J by 6 bases; unmatched bases: 17. Germline assignment: CDR1 MGHRA and CDR2 YSYEKL. The CDR3 runs to 20 residues. CDR3: CASSQDRSSGRAGDRNEQFF. CDR3 nucleotide sequence: TGCGCCAGCAGCCAAGATCGGTCCAGCGGGAGGGCTGGGGATCGCAATGAGCAGTTCTTC.